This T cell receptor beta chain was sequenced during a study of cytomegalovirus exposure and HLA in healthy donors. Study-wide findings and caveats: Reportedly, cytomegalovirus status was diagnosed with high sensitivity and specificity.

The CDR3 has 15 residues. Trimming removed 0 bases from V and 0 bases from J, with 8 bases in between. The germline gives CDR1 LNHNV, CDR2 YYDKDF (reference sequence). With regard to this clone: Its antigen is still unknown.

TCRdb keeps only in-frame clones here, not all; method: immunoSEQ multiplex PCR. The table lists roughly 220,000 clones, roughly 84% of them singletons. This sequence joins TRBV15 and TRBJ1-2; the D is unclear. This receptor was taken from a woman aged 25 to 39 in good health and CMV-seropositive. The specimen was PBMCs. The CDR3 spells CATSRDYTTNYGYTF. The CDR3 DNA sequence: TGTGCCACCAGCAGAGATTATACAACTAACTATGGCTACACCTTC.